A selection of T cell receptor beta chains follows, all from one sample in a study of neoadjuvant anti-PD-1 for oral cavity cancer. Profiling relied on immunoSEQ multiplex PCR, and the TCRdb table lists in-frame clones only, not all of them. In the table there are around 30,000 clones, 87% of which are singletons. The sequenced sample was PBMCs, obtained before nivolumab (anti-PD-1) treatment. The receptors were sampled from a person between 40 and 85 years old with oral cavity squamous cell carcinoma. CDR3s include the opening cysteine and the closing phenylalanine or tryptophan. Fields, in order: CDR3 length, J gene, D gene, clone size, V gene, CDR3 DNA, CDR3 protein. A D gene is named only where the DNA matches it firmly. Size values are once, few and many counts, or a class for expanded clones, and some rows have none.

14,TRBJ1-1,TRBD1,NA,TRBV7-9,TGTGCCAGCAGCTTAGGACAGGGGATAACTGAAGCTTTCTTT,CASSLGQGITEAFF
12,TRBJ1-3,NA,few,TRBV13,TGTGCCAGCAGCTCCGACAGGACCCGCAGGGATTTT,CASSSDRTRRDF
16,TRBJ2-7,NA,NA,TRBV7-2,TGTGCCAGCAGCCAGGGCCCTTGGAGGAGCTCCTACGAGCAGTACTTC,CASSQGPWRSSYEQYF
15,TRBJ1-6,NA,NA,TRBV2,TGTGCCAGCAGTGAGGACTGGAATAAGGATTCACCCCTCCACTTT,CASSEDWNKDSPLHF
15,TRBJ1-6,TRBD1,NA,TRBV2,TGTGCCAGCAGTCCGAACAGGGGGAATAATTCACCCCTCCACTTT,CASSPNRGNNSPLHF
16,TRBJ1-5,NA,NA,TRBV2,TGTGCCAGCAGCGGGGTAGTGACAGGTACTTATCAGCCCCAGCATTTT,CASSGVVTGTYQPQHF
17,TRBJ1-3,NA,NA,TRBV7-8,TGTGCCAGCAGCTTAGGTGCCCGGCCCTTCTCTGGAAACACCATATATTTT,CASSLGARPFSGNTIYF
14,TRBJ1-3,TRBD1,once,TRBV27,TGTGCCAGCAGCCAGGGGGTATCTGGAAACACCATATATTTT,CASSQGVSGNTIYF
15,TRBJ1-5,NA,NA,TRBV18,TGTGCCAGCTCACCACCGGCGGGGGGCGGACAGCCCCAGCATTTT,CASSPPAGGGQPQHF
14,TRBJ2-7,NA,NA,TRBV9,TGTGCCAGCAGCGTAACACCAAGCTCCTACGAGCAGTACTTC,CASSVTPSSYEQYF
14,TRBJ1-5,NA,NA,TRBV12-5,TGTGCTAGTGCCCTGACAGGCCCCAATCAGCCCCAGCATTTT,CASALTGPNQPQHF
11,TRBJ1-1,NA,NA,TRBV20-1,TGCAGTGTGAGAGGGTCGACTGAAGCTTTCTTT,CSVRGSTEAFF
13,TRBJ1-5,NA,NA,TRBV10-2,TGCGCCAGCACTCAGGGGCAGGCTCAGCCCCAGCATTTT,CASTQGQAQPQHF
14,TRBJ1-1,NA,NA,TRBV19,TGTGCCAGTAGTGAGGCGAGGGGGGGGACTGAAGCTTTCTTT,CASSEARGGTEAFF
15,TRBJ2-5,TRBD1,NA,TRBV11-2,TGTGCCAGCAGCTTAGCAGACAGGGGGTTGGAGACCCAGTACTTC,CASSLADRGLETQYF
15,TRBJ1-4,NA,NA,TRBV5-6,TGTGCCAGCAGCTTGGGTCTTACCCGCAATGAAAAACTGTTTTTT,CASSLGLTRNEKLFF
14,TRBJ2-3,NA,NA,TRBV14,TGTGCCAGCAGCCCCCCCTTAAGCACAGATACGCAGTATTTT,CASSPPLSTDTQYF
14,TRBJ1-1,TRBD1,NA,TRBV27,TGTGCCAGCAGTTTCCACAGGGGAGGGACTGAAGCTTTCTTT,CASSFHRGGTEAFF